This entry features one T cell receptor beta chain sequence. This entry belongs to a study of blood T cell repertoires in COVID-19. Overall study context: From the United States, Italy and Spain came samples of acute and convalescent COVID-19.

TCRdb keeps only in-frame clones here, not all; method: immunoSEQ multiplex PCR. This table has roughly 15,000 clones, under 85% appearing once. CDR3 length: 14 amino acids. V lost 4 bases, J lost 4 bases, and 13 bases lay in between. Germline lookup yields CDR1 SGHTA and CDR2 FQGNSA. The sequencing sample was made of peripheral blood. This chain connects TRBV7-2 to TRBJ1-1; tentatively, D is TRBD1 (5 bases). This clonotype originated in a man aged 60 to 69 with acute or convalescent COVID-19. This CDR3 reads CASSSYGGGTEAFF. The CDR3 DNA reads TGTGCCAGCAGCTCCTATGGCGGGGGCACTGAAGCTTTCTTT.